This TCR beta chain was observed in a study of T cell repertoires in cytomegalovirus infection. Study-wide context: It can be stated that public TCR beta signatures indicated CMV infection as well as a matching HLA type. Whole-study results and caveats: The ex vivo response was dominated by HLA-C-restricted CMV-specific TCR beta clonotypes. Cumulative public TCR beta family frequency identified carriers of CMV plus the relevant HLA.

This clonotype has at least ten counts. The antigen remains unidentified. TCRdb processed the reads anew with MiXCR; each CDR3 protein has one entry. The table includes 150,000 to 200,000 distinct CDR3 sequences, roughly a fifth detected once. There are 12 residues in the CDR3. Trimming removed 4 bases from V and 11 bases from J, with 14 bases in between. Sequenced sample: PBMCs. The rearrangement uses TRBV12-3 or TRBV12-4 and TRBJ1-1, with D unclear. The TCR was taken from a human donor in good health (CMV status not recorded). Some clones in this sample may be carry-over from other donors' samples. The DNA of the CDR3 is TGTGCCAGCAGTTCCACTCGGCTGCGGGCTTTCTTT. Encoded protein: CASSSTRLRAFF.